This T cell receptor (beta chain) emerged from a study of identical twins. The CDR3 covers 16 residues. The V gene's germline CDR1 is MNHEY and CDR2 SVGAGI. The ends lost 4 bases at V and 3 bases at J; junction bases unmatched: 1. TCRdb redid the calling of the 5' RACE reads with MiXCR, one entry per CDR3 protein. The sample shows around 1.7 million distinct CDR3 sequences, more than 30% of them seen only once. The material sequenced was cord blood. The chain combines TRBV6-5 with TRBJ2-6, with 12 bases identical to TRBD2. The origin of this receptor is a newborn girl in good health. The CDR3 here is CASSSTSGSGANVLTF. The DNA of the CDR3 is TGTGCCAGCAGTTCGACTAGCGGGAGTGGGGCCAACGTCCTGACTTTC.